One T cell receptor beta chain is described in this entry. This record comes from a study of T cells in Graves' hyperthyroidism and ophthalmopathy. It was RNA transcripts that yielded the amplified TCR beta CDR3 regions. A set of HTBI primers served as the primers for a first-round RT-PCR of the TCR CDR3. TCRdb re-called the multiplex PCR reads through MiXCR, storing one row per CDR3 protein. The table has hundreds of thousands of distinct CDR3 sequences, over 35% seen once; the top ten hold 7% to 10%. Together with thyroid ultrasound, orbital computed tomography, serum thyroxine and TRAb, clinical symptoms were used for diagnoses. The PBMCs were taken from roughly 9.3 ml of fresh peripheral blood. The source is a man between 18 and 29 years old with Graves' hyperthyroidism. Sequencing was performed on blood.

CDR3 DNA sequence: TGTGCCAGTAGTATAGCAGGGACCTTCTACGAGCAGTACTTC. This gives the protein CASSIAGTFYEQYF. The chain couples TRBV19 to TRBJ2-7; either TRBD1 or TRBD2 may supply D (5 bases each). Looked up from germline, CDR1 is LNHDA and CDR2 is SQIVND (reference sequence). This CDR3 contains 14 residues. The V end was cut by 1 base, the J end by 3 bases, with 10 bases between.